This TCR beta chain stems from a study of somatic mutations in cytotoxic T cells in rheumatoid arthritis. Study-level points and caveats: Exceedance of 20% of CD8+ cells by the largest CD8+ clone occurred in about an eighth of the roughly 60 patients.

As regards this clone: Its matching antigen is unknown.

Germline trimming cut 5 bases from V and 5 bases from J; bases unmatched to any gene: 10. Germline CDR1 reads MRHNA; CDR2 reads SNTAGT. The CDR3 length is 16 residues. Assay: immunoSEQ multiplex PCR; the TCRdb copy retains only in-frame clones and omits some. This repertoire shows about 11,000 clones, 74% found once; its top ten account for about 9.3%. The sequencing input was CD8+ T cells sorted from blood. V and J are TRBV6-4 and TRBJ2-7, with 12 positions matching TRBD1. The receptor comes from a man aged 65 to 85 in good health. The CDR3 DNA sequence: TGTGCCAGCAGTCAAACATCGGGGACAGGGGGCAACGAGCAGTACTTC. It is translated as CASSQTSGTGGNEQYF.